This T cell receptor beta chain is from a study of Ad26.COV2.S vaccination and SARS-CoV-2 variants. Study-level information: Donor was one of the participants in the Ad26.COV2.S arm of the COV1001 trial. The authors gave Ad26.COV2.S intramuscularly, either once or twice 56 days apart.

Overall study findings and caveats: Marked by substantial breadth, spike-specific CD8+ and CD4+ T cell responses were reportedly seen after vaccination.

The sample holds one count of this clone. No antigen is known for it. The CDR3 extends over 15 amino acids. V dropped 2 bases and J dropped 6 bases, with 13 bases sitting between them. CDR1 LGHDT and CDR2 YNNKEL come from the germline V gene (reference sequence). Specified treatment: around 19 received Ad26.COV2.S at low or high dose, single or two shots; about 5 received placebo; per-sample allocation not given. The investigators took samples on day 63 after the first vaccine or placebo injection. The repertoire was sequenced with immunoSEQ multiplex PCR; TCRdb's copy has only in-frame clones and lacks some. In the table there are approximately 450,000 clones, 80% to 95% of which are singletons.

The clonotype was recovered from a person aged 18-65 years who received the Ad26.COV2.S COVID-19 vaccine or a placebo. This chain links TRBV3-1 (or the pseudogene TRBV3-2) with TRBJ2-2, with D tentatively TRBD1 or TRBD2 (5 bases each). The starting material was peripheral blood, obtained in a trial of Ad26.COV2.S vaccine versus placebo. CDR3 sequence (DNA): TGTGCCAGCAGCCAAAGGGACGGTCCCCCCGGGGAGCTGTTTTTT. Protein: CASSQRDGPPGELFF.